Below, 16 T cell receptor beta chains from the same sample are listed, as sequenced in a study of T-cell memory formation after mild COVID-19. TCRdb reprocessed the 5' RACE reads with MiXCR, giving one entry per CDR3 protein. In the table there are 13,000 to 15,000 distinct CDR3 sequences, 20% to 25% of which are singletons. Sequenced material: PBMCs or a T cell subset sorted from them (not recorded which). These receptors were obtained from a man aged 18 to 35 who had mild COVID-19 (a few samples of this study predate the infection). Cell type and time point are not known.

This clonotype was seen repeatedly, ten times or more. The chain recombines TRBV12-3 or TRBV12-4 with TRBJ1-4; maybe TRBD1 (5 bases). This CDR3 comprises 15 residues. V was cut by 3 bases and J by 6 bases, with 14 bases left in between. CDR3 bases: TGTGCCAGCAGTTTGGGGCGCAACGACGATGAAAAACTGTTTTTT. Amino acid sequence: CASSLGRNDDEKLFF.

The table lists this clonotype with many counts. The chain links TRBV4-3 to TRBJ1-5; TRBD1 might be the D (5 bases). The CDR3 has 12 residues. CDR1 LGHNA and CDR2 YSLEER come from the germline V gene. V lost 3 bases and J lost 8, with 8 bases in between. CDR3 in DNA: TGCGCCAGCAGCCACTGGGGGGAGCCCCAGCATTTT. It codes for CASSHWGEPQHF.

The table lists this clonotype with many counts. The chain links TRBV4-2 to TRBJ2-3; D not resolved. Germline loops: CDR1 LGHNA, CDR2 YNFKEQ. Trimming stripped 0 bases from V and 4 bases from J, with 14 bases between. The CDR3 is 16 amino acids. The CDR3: CASSQDSPLEPDTQYF. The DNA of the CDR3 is TGTGCCAGCAGCCAAGATTCTCCGCTAGAGCCAGATACGCAGTATTTT.

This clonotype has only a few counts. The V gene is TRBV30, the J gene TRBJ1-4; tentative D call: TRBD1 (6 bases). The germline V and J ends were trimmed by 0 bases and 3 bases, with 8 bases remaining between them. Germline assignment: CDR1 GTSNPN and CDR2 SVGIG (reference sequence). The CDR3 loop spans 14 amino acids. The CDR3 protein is CAWSVAGANEKLFF. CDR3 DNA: TGTGCCTGGAGTGTCGCAGGGGCTAATGAAAAACTGTTTTTT.

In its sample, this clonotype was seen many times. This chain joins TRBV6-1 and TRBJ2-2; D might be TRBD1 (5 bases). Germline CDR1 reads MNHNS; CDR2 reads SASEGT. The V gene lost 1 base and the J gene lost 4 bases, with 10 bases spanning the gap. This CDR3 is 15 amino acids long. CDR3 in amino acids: CASSEDPGFTGELFF. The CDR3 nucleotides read TGTGCCAGCAGTGAAGACCCAGGGTTCACCGGGGAGCTGTTTTTT.

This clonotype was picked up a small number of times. The CDR3 loop is CASSYSASGDTQYF. CDR3 nucleotides: TGTGCCAGCAGTTACAGCGCTAGCGGAGATACGCAGTATTTT. The chain combines TRBV6-5 with TRBJ2-3; 7 bases line up with TRBD2. Trimming took 2 bases from V and 5 from J; bases not matched to a gene: 4. The CDR3 sequence is 14 residues long. Looked up from germline, CDR1 is MNHEY and CDR2 is SVGAGI.

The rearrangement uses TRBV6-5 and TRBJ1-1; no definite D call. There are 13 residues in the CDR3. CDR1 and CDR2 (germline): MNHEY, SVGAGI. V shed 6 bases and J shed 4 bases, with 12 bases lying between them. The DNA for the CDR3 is TGTGCCAGCAGCCGAGTGGGCGGCACTGAAGCTTTCTTT. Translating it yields CASSRVGGTEAFF.

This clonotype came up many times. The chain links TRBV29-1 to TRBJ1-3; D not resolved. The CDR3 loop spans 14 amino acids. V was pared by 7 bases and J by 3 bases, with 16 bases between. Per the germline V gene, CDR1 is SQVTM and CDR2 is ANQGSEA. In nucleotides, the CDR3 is TGCAGCGGTGGGTGGGGTACCGATGGAAACACCATATATTTT. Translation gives CSGGWGTDGNTIYF.

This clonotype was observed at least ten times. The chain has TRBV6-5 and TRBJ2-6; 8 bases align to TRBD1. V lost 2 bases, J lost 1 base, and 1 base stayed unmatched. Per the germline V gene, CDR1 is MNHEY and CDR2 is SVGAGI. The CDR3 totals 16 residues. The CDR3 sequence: CASSYNRGSGANVLTF. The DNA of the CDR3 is TGTGCCAGCAGTTACAACAGGGGGTCTGGGGCCAACGTCCTGACTTTC.

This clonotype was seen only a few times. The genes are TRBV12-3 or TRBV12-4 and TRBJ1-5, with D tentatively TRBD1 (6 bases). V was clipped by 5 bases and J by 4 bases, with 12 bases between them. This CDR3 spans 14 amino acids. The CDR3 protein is CASSRGGGNQPQHF. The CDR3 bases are TGTGCCAGCAGTAGGGGAGGGGGTAATCAGCCCCAGCATTTT.

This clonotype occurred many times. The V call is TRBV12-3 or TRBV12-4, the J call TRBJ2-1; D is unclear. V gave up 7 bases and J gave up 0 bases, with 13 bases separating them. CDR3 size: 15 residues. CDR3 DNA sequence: TGTGCCAGCATTCCCCTTCCGAGCTCCTACAATGAGCAGTTCTTC. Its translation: CASIPLPSSYNEQFF.

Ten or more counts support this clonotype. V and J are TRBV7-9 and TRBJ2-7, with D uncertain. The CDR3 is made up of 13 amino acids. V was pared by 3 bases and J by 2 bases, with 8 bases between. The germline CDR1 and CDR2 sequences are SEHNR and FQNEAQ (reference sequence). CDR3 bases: TGTGCCAGCAGCTTCTTAGGGACCTACGAGCAGTACTTC. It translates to CASSFLGTYEQYF.

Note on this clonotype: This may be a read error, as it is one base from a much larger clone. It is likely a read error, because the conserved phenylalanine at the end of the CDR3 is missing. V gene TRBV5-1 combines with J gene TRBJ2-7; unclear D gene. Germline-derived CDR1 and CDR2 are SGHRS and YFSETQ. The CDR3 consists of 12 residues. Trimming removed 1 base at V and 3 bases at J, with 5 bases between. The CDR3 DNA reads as TGCGCCAGCAGCTTGAACCGCTACGAGCAGTACTTA. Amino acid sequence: CASSLNRYEQYL.

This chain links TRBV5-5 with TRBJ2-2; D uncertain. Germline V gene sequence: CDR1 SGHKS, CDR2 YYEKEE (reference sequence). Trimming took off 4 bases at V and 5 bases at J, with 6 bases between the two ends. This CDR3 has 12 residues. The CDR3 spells CASSQRTGELFF. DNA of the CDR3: TGTGCCAGCAGCCAAAGAACCGGGGAGCTGTTTTTT.

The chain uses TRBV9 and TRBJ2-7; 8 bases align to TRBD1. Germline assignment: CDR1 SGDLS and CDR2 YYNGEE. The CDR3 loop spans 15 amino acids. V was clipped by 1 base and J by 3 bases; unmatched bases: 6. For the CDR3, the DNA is TGTGCCAGCAGCGTACTGGGACAGGCCGACTACGAGCAGTACGTC. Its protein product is CASSVLGQADYEQYV.

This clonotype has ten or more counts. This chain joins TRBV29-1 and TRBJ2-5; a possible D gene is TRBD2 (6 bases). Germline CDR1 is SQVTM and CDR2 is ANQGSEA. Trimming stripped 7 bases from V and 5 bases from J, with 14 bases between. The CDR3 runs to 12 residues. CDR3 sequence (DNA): TGCAGCGCACGATGGGAGGCGGAGACCCAGTACTTC. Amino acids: CSARWEAETQYF.